The subject of this entry is one TCR beta chain. A mixed TRB-A/B primer pool amplified rearranged TRB by multiplex touch-down PCR. MiXCR, applied by TCRdb to the multiplex PCR reads, yields one record per CDR3 protein. This table has about 910 distinct CDR3 sequences, over 45% appearing once. The record originates from a study of T cell repertoires in aging, cancer and after chemotherapy. Across the whole study: Patients with glioblastoma brain tumors were sampled before and after temozolomide-based therapy.

Peripheral blood genomic DNA, not sorted cells or RNA, was the template. CDR1 and CDR2 (germline): SQVTM, ANQGSEA. The ends lost 4 bases at V and 8 bases at J; junction bases unmatched: 13. The CDR3 has 17 residues. V is TRBV29-1 and J is TRBJ2-3; 15 bases line up with TRBD2. This receptor was obtained from a human donor with a solid tumor. The specimen was blood. As DNA, the CDR3 is TGCAGCGTTGGTGGACCCCGGACTAGCGGGGGGGCTGGTACGCAGTATTTT. Translated: CSVGGPRTSGGAGTQYF.